The TCR beta chain described here comes from a study of long-term antiretroviral therapy in people with HIV. Overall study results and limits: The ART regimens used between about 2004 and 2017 may be less effective than current ones.

In regard to this clone: Its matching antigen is unknown.

There are 14 residues in the CDR3. V gave up 3 bases and J gave up 6 bases; unmatched junction bases: 4. The germline CDR1 and CDR2 sequences are SGHNT and YYREEE (reference sequence). Survey-level resolution applied to immunoSEQ assay v3.0. Some clones are missing from TCRdb's copy, which holds only in-frame ones; the method was immunoSEQ multiplex PCR. The sample yields more than 30,000 clones, about 80% seen once. J is TRBJ2-3 and V is TRBV5-4, with TRBD1 matching 10 bases. The origin of this receptor is a man younger than 35 with HIV. The starting material was unsorted PBMCs, obtained 0.4 years before starting antiretroviral therapy. The CDR3 DNA is TGTGCCAGCAGCTACGGACAGGGGGGGGATACGCAGTATTTT. Its protein product is CASSYGQGGDTQYF.